This T cell receptor beta chain emerged from a study of Graves' ophthalmopathy and Graves' hyperthyroidism. Study-wide background: Sampling took place at initial diagnosis, with peripheral blood obtained before any treatment.

TCR beta CDR3 amplification used RNA transcripts. First-round RT-PCR used HTBI primers; second-round multiplex PCR followed. TCRdb redid the calling of the multiplex PCR reads with MiXCR, one entry per CDR3 protein. The table has under 400,000 distinct CDR3 sequences, 17% seen once; the top ten hold 9% to 15%. V lost 8 bases and J lost 0; bases outside the gene matches: 3. CDR3 length: 15 residues. Germline CDR1 LNHNV, CDR2 YYDKDF (reference sequence). Regarding the study as a whole: Ophthalmopathy progression was predicted by the model at approximately 70% sensitivity and about 72% specificity. Most expanded thyroid clonotypes above 0.001 frequency also appeared in blood.

This clonotype has at least ten counts. Its target is unknown. The chain combines TRBV15 with TRBJ1-6; 8 positions agree with TRBD1. The sequence derives from an adult man with Graves' ophthalmopathy. The sequencing sample was made of peripheral blood. CDR3 sequence (DNA): TGTGCCACCGGAACAGGGGGCTCCTATAATTCACCCCTCCACTTT. Its protein product is CATGTGGSYNSPLHF. The full variable domain, its missing parts supplied by reference TRBV15 and TRBJ1-6, is DAMVIQNPRYQVTQFGKPVTLSCSQTLNHNVMYWYQQKSSQAPKLLFHYYDKDFNNEADTPDNFQSRRPNTSFCFLDIRSPGLGDTAMYLCATGTGGSYNSPLHFGNGTRLTVT.